A single sample gave rise to the 11 T cell receptor beta chains below, sequenced in a study of T cell responses to AZD1222 COVID-19 vaccine. The data were produced by immunoSEQ multiplex PCR, yet TCRdb's version contains in-frame clones alone and is incomplete. Here the sample spans 75,000 to 100,000 clones, around 90% being singletons. The sample in question was peripheral blood, obtained on day 0 of AZD1222 vaccination. Source of these receptors: an adult in good health.

The V gene is TRBV27, the J gene TRBJ1-5, with a tentative D call TRBD1 (5 bases). CDR1 is MNHEY and CDR2 is SMNVEV in the germline V gene (reference sequence). The CDR3 is 14 amino acids. Trimming cost V 5 bases and J 9 bases, with 17 bases left between them. The CDR3 region is CASSPLSGTGPQHF. The CDR3 DNA reads TGTGCCAGCAGTCCCCTTTCGGGGACGGGGCCCCAGCATTTT.

This clone showed up just once. The gene calls are TRBV28 and TRBJ1-4; tentative D call: TRBD1 (6 bases). CDR3 length: 14 amino acids. V lost 3 bases and J 8 bases, leaving 13 bases between the germline ends. Germline V gene sequence: CDR1 MDHEN, CDR2 SYDVKM. The CDR3, as DNA: TGTGCCAGCAGTTTTTTCAGGGGTGCCGAAAAACTGTTTTTT. Translated: CASSFFRGAEKLFF. Filled out from reference TRBV28 and TRBJ1-4, the complete variable domain reads DVKVTQSSRYLVKRTGEKVFLECVQDMDHENMFWYRQDPGLGLRLIYFSYDVKMKEKGDIPEGYSVSREKKERFSLILESASTNQTSMYLCASSFFRGAEKLFFGSGTQLSVL.

J is TRBJ2-6 and V is TRBV5-1; TRBD2 is a possible D gene (5 bases). Per germline, CDR1 SGHRS and CDR2 YFSETQ. V lost 3 bases, J lost 2 bases, and 12 bases lay in between. The CDR3 sequence is 16 residues long. The CDR3 is CASSSTRSAGANVLTF. In DNA form, the CDR3 reads TGCGCCAGCAGCTCTACCCGTAGCGCTGGGGCCAACGTCCTGACTTTC.

The genes are TRBV28 and TRBJ1-4; TRBD1 is a possible D gene (6 bases). Germline V gives CDR1 MDHEN, CDR2 SYDVKM. Between the trimmed V and J ends, which lost 6 bases and 14 bases, there was a span of 16 bases. The CDR3 contains 12 residues. The CDR3 loop reads CASSLSSRGLFF. The CDR3 coding sequence is TGTGCCAGCAGCCTATCTTCGAGGGGGCTGTTTTTT.

The CDR3 reads CASSLDRLASSNQPQHF. The CDR3 bases are TGTGCCAGCAGCTTAGATCGGCTAGCGTCAAGCAATCAGCCCCAGCATTTT. The chain joins TRBV7-2 to TRBJ1-5, with no clear D. Looked up from germline, CDR1 is SGHTA and CDR2 is FQGNSA. Deletions cut 1 base from V and 1 base from J, with 14 bases between. CDR3 length equals 17 residues. The full variable domain, in which reference TRBV7-2 and TRBJ1-5 provide the parts outside the CDR3, is GAGVSQSPSNKVTEKGKDVELRCDPISGHTALYWYRQSLGQGLEFLIYFQGNSAPDKSGLPSDRFSAERTGGSVSTLTIQRTQQEDSAVYLCASSLDRLASSNQPQHFGDGTRLSIL.

The chain joins TRBV5-1 to TRBJ2-1; no definite D call. Germline CDR1 reads SGHRS; CDR2 reads YFSETQ. This CDR3 has 15 residues. V was trimmed by 0 bases and J by 9 bases, leaving 16 bases between them. CDR3 loop: CASSLGVRSYAEQFF. CDR3 sequence (DNA): TGCGCCAGCAGCTTGGGGGTCCGGAGCTATGCTGAGCAGTTCTTC.

The chain employs TRBV7-6 and TRBJ2-3, with 9 bases lining up with TRBD2. CDR3 length equals 15 residues. J gave up 6 bases and V 6 bases, and 10 bases lay outside the gene matches. Germline CDR1 reads SGHVS; CDR2 reads FNYEAQ. The CDR3 region is CASRHLAGTIDTQYF. The CDR3 DNA sequence: TGTGCCAGCAGACATCTAGCGGGGACTATTGATACGCAGTATTTT.

The rearrangement uses TRBV15 and TRBJ2-1; 8 positions match TRBD2. CDR3 length: 17 residues. CDR1 LNHNV and CDR2 YYDKDF come from the germline V gene (reference sequence). J gave up 1 base and V 0 bases, and 5 bases lay outside the gene matches. The CDR3, as DNA: TGTGCCACCAGCAGAGAAGGGGCTAGCGGGTCCTACAATGAGCAGTTCTTC. It encodes CATSREGASGSYNEQFF. The complete variable domain, with remaining parts taken from reference TRBV15 and TRBJ2-1, reads DAMVIQNPRYQVTQFGKPVTLSCSQTLNHNVMYWYQQKSSQAPKLLFHYYDKDFNNEADTPDNFQSRRPNTSFCFLDIRSPGLGDTAMYLCATSREGASGSYNEQFFGPGTRLTVL.

The CDR3 DNA is TGTGCCAGCAGTTTAATGTTGTCAGGACAATCCTCCTACAATGAGCAGTTCTTC. Protein sequence: CASSLMLSGQSSYNEQFF. The rearrangement uses TRBV27 and TRBJ2-1, with D perhaps TRBD1 (5 bases). The V and J ends lost 2 bases and 0 bases respectively, with 17 bases between them. In germline, CDR1 is MNHEY, CDR2 SMNVEV (reference sequence). There are 18 residues in the CDR3.

The chain recombines TRBV7-9 with TRBJ2-1; 9 bases line up with TRBD2. With 5 bases clipped from V and 7 bases from J, the junction kept 12 bases outside the gene matches. Germline loops: CDR1 SEHNR, CDR2 FQNEAQ (reference sequence). CDR3 length equals 16 residues. The DNA for the CDR3 is TGTGCCAGCAGCCCCCCTGCGGGAGGGCCGGGGAATGAGCAGTTCTTC. The encoded protein is CASSPPAGGPGNEQFF.

The chain is built from TRBV2 and TRBJ2-1; tentatively, D is TRBD2 (5 bases). The CDR3 is 16 residues long. Germline V gene sequence: CDR1 SNHLY, CDR2 FYNNEI. V dropped 8 bases and J dropped 5 bases, with 22 bases sitting between them. For the CDR3, the DNA is TGTGCCAGCGCCCGGAGTGGCTACCCGGGGAACAATGAGCAGTTCTTC. This codes for CASARSGYPGNNEQFF.